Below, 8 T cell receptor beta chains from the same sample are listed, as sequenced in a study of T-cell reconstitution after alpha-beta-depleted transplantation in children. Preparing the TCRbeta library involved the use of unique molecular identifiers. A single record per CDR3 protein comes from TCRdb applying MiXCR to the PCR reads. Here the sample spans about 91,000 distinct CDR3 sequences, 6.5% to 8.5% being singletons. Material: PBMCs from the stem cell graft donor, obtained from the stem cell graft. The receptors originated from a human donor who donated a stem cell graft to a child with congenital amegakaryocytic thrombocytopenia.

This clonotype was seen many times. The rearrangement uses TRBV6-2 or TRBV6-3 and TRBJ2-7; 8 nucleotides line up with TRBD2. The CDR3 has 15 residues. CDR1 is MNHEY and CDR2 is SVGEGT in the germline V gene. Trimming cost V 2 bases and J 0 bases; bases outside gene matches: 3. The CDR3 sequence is CASSYHGTSSYEQYF. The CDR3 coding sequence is TGTGCCAGCAGTTACCACGGGACTAGCTCCTACGAGCAGTACTTC.

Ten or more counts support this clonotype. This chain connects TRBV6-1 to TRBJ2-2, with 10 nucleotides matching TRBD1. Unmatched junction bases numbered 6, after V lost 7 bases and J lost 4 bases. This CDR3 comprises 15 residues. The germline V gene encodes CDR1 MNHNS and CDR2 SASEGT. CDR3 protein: CASTSGTGATGELFF. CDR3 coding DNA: TGTGCCAGCACCTCCGGGACAGGGGCCACCGGGGAGCTGTTTTTT.

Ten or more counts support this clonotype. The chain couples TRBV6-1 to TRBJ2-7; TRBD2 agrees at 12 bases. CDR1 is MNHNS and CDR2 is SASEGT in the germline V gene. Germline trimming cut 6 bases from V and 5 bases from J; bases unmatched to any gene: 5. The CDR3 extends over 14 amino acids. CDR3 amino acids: CASSQTSGSHEQYF. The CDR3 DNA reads TGTGCCAGCAGCCAGACTAGCGGGAGCCACGAGCAGTACTTC.

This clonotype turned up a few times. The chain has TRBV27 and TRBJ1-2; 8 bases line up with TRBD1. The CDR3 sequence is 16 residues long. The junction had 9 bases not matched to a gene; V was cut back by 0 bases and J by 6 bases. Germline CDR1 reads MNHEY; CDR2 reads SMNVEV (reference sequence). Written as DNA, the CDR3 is TGTGCCAGCAGTTTATCGCTGTGGCAGGGGGCGGATGGCTACACCTTC. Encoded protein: CASSLSLWQGADGYTF.

The CDR3 reads CASSSTSTEAFF. For the CDR3, the DNA is TGTGCCAGCAGTTCCACTTCCACTGAAGCTTTCTTT. The J gene is TRBJ1-1, the V gene TRBV6-6; D is undetermined. This CDR3 comprises 12 residues. Looked up from germline, CDR1 is MNHNY and CDR2 is SVGAGI (reference sequence). V was shortened by 4 bases and J by 4 bases, with 7 bases between the two germline ends.

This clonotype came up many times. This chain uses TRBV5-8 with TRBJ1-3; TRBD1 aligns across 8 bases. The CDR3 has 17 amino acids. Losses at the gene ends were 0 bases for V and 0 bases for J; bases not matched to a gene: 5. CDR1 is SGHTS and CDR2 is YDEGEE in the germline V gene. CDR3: CASSLVLQGASGNTIYF. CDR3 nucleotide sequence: TGTGCCAGCAGCTTGGTACTCCAGGGGGCCTCTGGAAACACCATATATTTT.

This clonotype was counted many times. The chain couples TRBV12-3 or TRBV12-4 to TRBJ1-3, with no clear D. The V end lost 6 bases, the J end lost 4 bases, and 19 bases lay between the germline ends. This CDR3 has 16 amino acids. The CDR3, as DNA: TGTGCCAGCAGCCTGGGCCAACCTAAATCCGGAAACACCATATATTTT. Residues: CASSLGQPKSGNTIYF.

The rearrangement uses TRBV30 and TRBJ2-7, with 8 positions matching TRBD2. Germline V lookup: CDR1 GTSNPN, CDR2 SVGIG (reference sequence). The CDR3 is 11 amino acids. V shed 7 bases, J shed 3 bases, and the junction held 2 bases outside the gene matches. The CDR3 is CAYGRGYEQYF. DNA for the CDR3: TGTGCCTACGGGAGGGGCTACGAGCAGTACTTC.